This entry lists 13 T cell receptor beta chains sequenced from one sample in a study of CXCR3-negative and CXCR3-positive naive CD8 T cells. Study observations and caveats: More hydrophobic TRB CDR3s occurred in CXCR3-positive than in CXCR3-negative naive cells.

TRB cDNA was prepared as libraries by UMI-labeled 5' RACE. TCRdb reprocessed the 5' RACE reads, keeping one entry per CDR3 protein, no DNA. This listing includes approximately 90,000 distinct CDR3 sequences. No antigen has been identified for these receptors. Sequences were obtained from naive CXCR3+ CD8+ T cells from blood. The subset was: CD45RO-CCR7+CD27+CD95- naive CD8+ T cells expressing CXCR3 (TNR3+). The receptor set was obtained from a human donor in good health. Some clones in this sample may be carry-over from other donors' samples.

The chain carries TRBV2 and TRBJ2-3; TCRdb picks TRBD2, but there is no DNA to check that call. This CDR3 comprises 14 residues. In germline, CDR1 is SNHLY, CDR2 FYNNEI. CDR3 region: CASSWAGEADTQYF.

This CDR3 is CASSFKTPPPGGENTDTQYF. V usage is TRBV7-9 and J usage is TRBJ2-3; TCRdb returns TRBD2, unconfirmable since there is no DNA. The length of the CDR3 is 20 residues. The germline CDR1 and CDR2 sequences are SEHNR and FQNEAQ (reference sequence).

The gene calls are TRBV30 and TRBJ2-2. The germline V gene encodes CDR1 GTSNPN and CDR2 SVGIG (reference sequence). CDR3 size: 14 residues. The CDR3 loop reads CACSHWGRSGELFF.

The chain has TRBV7-9 and TRBJ2-1. Germline V gene data show CDR1 as SEHNR and CDR2 as FQNEAQ (reference sequence). This CDR3 contains 17 residues. CDR3 protein: CASSLIGKERPYNEQFF.

The chain links TRBV29-1 to TRBJ2-7; TCRdb's D call of TRBD2 is untestable without DNA. Germline values: CDR1 SQVTM, CDR2 ANQGSEA. CDR3 length: 14 amino acids. The CDR3 loop reads CSVESTSGSYEQYF.

V and J are TRBV28 and TRBJ2-3; TCRdb picks TRBD2, but there is no DNA to check that call. Germline V lookup: CDR1 MDHEN, CDR2 SYDVKM. CDR3 length: 16 residues. The CDR3 region is CASSGVGLARTDTQYF.

The chain uses TRBV9 and TRBJ1-5; there is no DNA to check the TCRdb D call of TRBD1. CDR3 size: 15 residues. Per the germline V gene, CDR1 is SGDLS and CDR2 is YYNGEE. CDR3 protein: CASSTGGGTGQPQHF.

This chain connects TRBV29-1 to TRBJ1-1. The CDR3 has 11 amino acids. Per germline, CDR1 SQVTM and CDR2 ANQGSEA. CDR3 sequence reads: CSVERGAEAFF.

The V gene is TRBV15, the J gene TRBJ2-3; with no DNA, the TCRdb D assignment of TRBD1 cannot be verified. There are 15 residues in the CDR3. Per germline, CDR1 LNHNV and CDR2 YYDKDF (reference sequence). CDR3: CATTRDRATTDTQYF.

The chain joins TRBV25-1 to TRBJ1-2; no DNA is available, so the TRBD1 call from TCRdb remains unchecked. Germline V lookup: CDR1 MGHDK, CDR2 SYGVNS. This CDR3 spans 13 amino acids. The CDR3 here is CASSEWAGDGYTF.

The chain employs TRBV20-1 and TRBJ2-7; TCRdb outputs TRBD1, but without DNA this stays unchecked. Germline V gene lookup returns CDR1 DFQATT and CDR2 SNEGSKA (reference sequence). The length of the CDR3 is 14 residues. CDR3 protein: CSARTPRGAYEQYF.

The J gene is TRBJ2-7, the V gene TRBV19; the D call from TCRdb, TRBD1, cannot be confirmed without DNA. The CDR3 runs to 12 residues. Germline V lookup: CDR1 LNHDA, CDR2 SQIVND (reference sequence). CDR3 sequence reads: CATKDRGYEQYF.

The chain has TRBV5-1 and TRBJ1-1. This CDR3 contains 13 residues. The germline V gene has CDR1 SGHRS and CDR2 YFSETQ. This CDR3 reads CASSVGQNTEAFF.